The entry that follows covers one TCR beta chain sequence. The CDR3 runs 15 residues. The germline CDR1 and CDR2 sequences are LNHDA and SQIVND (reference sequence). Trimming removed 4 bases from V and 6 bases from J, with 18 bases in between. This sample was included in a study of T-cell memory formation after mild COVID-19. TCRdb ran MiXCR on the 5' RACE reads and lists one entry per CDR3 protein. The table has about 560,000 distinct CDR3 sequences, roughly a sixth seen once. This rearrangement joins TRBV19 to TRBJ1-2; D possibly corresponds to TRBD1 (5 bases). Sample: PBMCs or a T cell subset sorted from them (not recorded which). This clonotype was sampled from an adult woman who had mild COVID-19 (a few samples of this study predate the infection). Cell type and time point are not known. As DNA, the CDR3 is TGTGCCAGTAGTACGGACAAGACGGGTCCGGATGGCTACACCTTC. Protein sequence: CASSTDKTGPDGYTF.